Listed below are T cell receptor beta chains from one sample, sequenced in a study of long-term antiretroviral therapy in people with HIV. Sequencing was performed with immunoSEQ multiplex PCR; in TCRdb, only in-frame clones are kept and a portion is missing. Here the sample spans roughly 15,000 clones, nearly 90% being singletons. Sample: unsorted PBMCs, taken 6.2 years after starting antiretroviral therapy. Receptors originate from a man in his forties or fifties with HIV. CDR3s include the opening cysteine and the closing phenylalanine or tryptophan. Fields, in order: CDR3 length, J gene, clone size, V gene, D gene, CDR3 protein, CDR3 DNA. A D gene is named only where the DNA matches it firmly. A row's size may be missing; if present it is once, few, many or a size class.

CDR3 length: 15; J gene: TRBJ1-5; clone size: .; V gene: TRBV15; D gene: .; CDR3 protein: CATSRDSQGSQPQHF; CDR3 DNA: TGTGCCACCAGCAGAGATTCCCAGGGGAGTCAGCCCCAGCATTTT
CDR3 length: 16; J gene: TRBJ2-7; clone size: .; V gene: TRBV28; D gene: TRBD1; CDR3 protein: CASSPSGTGPYYEQYF; CDR3 DNA: TGTGCCAGCAGTCCCTCTGGGACAGGACCCTACTACGAGCAGTACTTC
CDR3 length: 14; J gene: TRBJ1-5; clone size: .; V gene: TRBV4-3; D gene: .; CDR3 protein: CASSQEIQVQPQHF; CDR3 DNA: TGCGCCAGCAGCCAAGAAATCCAAGTCCAGCCCCAGCATTTT
CDR3 length: 14; J gene: TRBJ2-5; clone size: .; V gene: TRBV5-5; D gene: TRBD1; CDR3 protein: CASSPQGVFRTQYF; CDR3 DNA: TGTGCCAGCAGTCCCCAGGGGGTCTTTCGGACCCAGTACTTC
CDR3 length: 16; J gene: TRBJ1-2; clone size: .; V gene: TRBV27; D gene: .; CDR3 protein: CASSRSQVGRGYGYTF; CDR3 DNA: TGTGCCAGCAGCCGATCACAGGTTGGAAGAGGTTATGGCTACACCTTC
CDR3 length: 14; J gene: TRBJ1-5; clone size: once; V gene: TRBV6-6; D gene: .; CDR3 protein: CASSYLQWDQPQHF; CDR3 DNA: TGTGCCAGCAGTTACCTACAGTGGGATCAGCCCCAGCATTTT
CDR3 length: 15; J gene: TRBJ2-5; clone size: .; V gene: TRBV27; D gene: .; CDR3 protein: CASSLRGLGGETQYF; CDR3 DNA: TGTGCCAGCAGTTTAAGGGGGTTGGGGGGGGAGACCCAGTACTTC
CDR3 length: 12; J gene: TRBJ2-7; clone size: once; V gene: TRBV7-6; D gene: .; CDR3 protein: CASSLLASEQYF; CDR3 DNA: TGTGCCAGCAGCTTACTTGCGTCCGAGCAGTACTTC
CDR3 length: 17; J gene: TRBJ1-1; clone size: .; V gene: TRBV4-3; D gene: .; CDR3 protein: CASSQGQGAGFRSEAFF; CDR3 DNA: TGCGCCAGCAGCCAGGGACAAGGCGCAGGGTTTAGGTCTGAAGCTTTCTTT
CDR3 length: 16; J gene: TRBJ2-2; clone size: .; V gene: TRBV5-1; D gene: TRBD2; CDR3 protein: CASSLEASGSLWELFF; CDR3 DNA: TGCGCCAGCAGCTTGGAAGCTAGCGGGAGCCTCTGGGAGCTGTTTTTT
CDR3 length: 14; J gene: TRBJ1-5; clone size: .; V gene: TRBV19; D gene: .; CDR3 protein: CASSIVSGNQPQHF; CDR3 DNA: TGTGCCAGTAGTATTGTTTCAGGGAATCAGCCCCAGCATTTT
CDR3 length: 13; J gene: TRBJ2-7; clone size: .; V gene: TRBV18; D gene: .; CDR3 protein: CASSRDNSYEQYF; CDR3 DNA: TGTGCCAGCTCAAGGGACAACTCCTACGAGCAGTACTTC
CDR3 length: 14; J gene: TRBJ1-1; clone size: .; V gene: TRBV19; D gene: TRBD1; CDR3 protein: CASSITGQGPEAFF; CDR3 DNA: TGTGCCAGTAGTATAACAGGACAGGGGCCTGAAGCTTTCTTT
CDR3 length: 15; J gene: TRBJ2-2; clone size: .; V gene: TRBV7-6; D gene: .; CDR3 protein: CASSLRGRNTGELFF; CDR3 DNA: TGTGCCAGCAGCTTACGGGGGCGTAACACCGGGGAGCTGTTTTTT
CDR3 length: 14; J gene: TRBJ2-1; clone size: once; V gene: TRBV2; D gene: .; CDR3 protein: CASTWDTSYNEQFF; CDR3 DNA: TGTGCCAGCACTTGGGACACCTCCTACAATGAGCAGTTCTTC
CDR3 length: 16; J gene: TRBJ2-5; clone size: .; V gene: TRBV18; D gene: TRBD2; CDR3 protein: CASSPAAGATGETQYF; CDR3 DNA: TGTGCCAGCTCACCAGCCGCGGGAGCAACGGGGGAGACCCAGTACTTC
CDR3 length: 13; J gene: TRBJ1-1; clone size: once; V gene: TRBV6-1; D gene: .; CDR3 protein: CASSASGSTEAFF; CDR3 DNA: TGTGCCAGCAGCGCTTCAGGGAGCACTGAAGCTTTCTTT
CDR3 length: 16; J gene: TRBJ2-2; clone size: .; V gene: TRBV5-1; D gene: TRBD1; CDR3 protein: CASCLQGALNTGELFF; CDR3 DNA: TGCGCCAGTTGTTTGCAGGGGGCTTTGAACACCGGGGAGCTGTTTTTT
CDR3 length: 11; J gene: TRBJ2-7; clone size: once; V gene: TRBV29-1; D gene: .; CDR3 protein: CSVGASYEQYF; CDR3 DNA: TGCAGCGTGGGCGCTTCCTACGAGCAGTACTTC
CDR3 length: 17; J gene: TRBJ2-2; clone size: once; V gene: TRBV28; D gene: TRBD1; CDR3 protein: CASSSLDPPTGSGELFF; CDR3 DNA: TGTGCCAGCAGTTCATTGGACCCCCCGACAGGGAGCGGGGAGCTGTTTTTT
CDR3 length: 15; J gene: TRBJ2-3; clone size: .; V gene: TRBV30; D gene: TRBD2; CDR3 protein: CAWTFAGGSTDTQYF; CDR3 DNA: TGTGCCTGGACGTTTGCGGGAGGTAGCACAGATACGCAGTATTTT
CDR3 length: 15; J gene: TRBJ2-7; clone size: .; V gene: TRBV11-3; D gene: TRBD1; CDR3 protein: CASSIGGAGTYEQYF; CDR3 DNA: TGTGCCAGCAGCATAGGGGGCGCAGGAACCTACGAGCAGTACTTC
CDR3 length: 18; J gene: TRBJ2-6; clone size: .; V gene: TRBV28; D gene: .; CDR3 protein: CASSPLAPLKSGANVLTF; CDR3 DNA: TGTGCCAGCAGTCCTTTAGCCCCTCTCAAAAGTGGGGCCAACGTCCTGACTTTC
CDR3 length: 16; J gene: TRBJ2-3; clone size: .; V gene: TRBV9; D gene: TRBD2; CDR3 protein: CASSDPRGGGPDTQYF; CDR3 DNA: TGTGCCAGCAGCGACCCACGGGGGGGTGGCCCAGATACGCAGTATTTT
CDR3 length: 14; J gene: TRBJ2-4; clone size: .; V gene: TRBV7-9; D gene: TRBD2; CDR3 protein: CASSLRIAGDIQYF; CDR3 DNA: TGTGCCAGCAGCCTACGTATAGCGGGCGACATTCAGTACTTC